Listed below are T cell receptor beta chains from one sample, sequenced in a study of vaccination and CD4 T cells after COVID-19. TCRdb re-called the PCR reads with MiXCR, one entry per CDR3 protein. The sample consists of over 25,000 distinct CDR3 sequences, about two thirds of them appearing once. No antigen has been assigned to these receptors. This specimen was CD4+ T cells from blood, cultured in vitro, taken after SARS-CoV-2 vaccination. These receptors came from a human donor who received a COVID-19 vaccine. Each CDR3 is given with its conserved first and last residue. Rows may omit the clone size; those that give it use once, few, many or a size class.

TRBV15	-	TRBJ1-2	CATSRDQGTYGYTF
TRBV20-1	-	TRBJ2-5	CSARGTSGDETQYF
TRBV25-1	-	TRBJ1-1	CASSGTDLLNTEAFF
TRBV5-1	-	TRBJ1-2	CASSGDGTLYGYTF
TRBV25-1	-	TRBJ2-7	CASSGNLISVGEQYF
TRBV12-3/TRBV12-4	-	TRBJ2-3	CASSSLSGGSTDTQYF
TRBV2	-	TRBJ2-5	CASSIASGGGGTQYF
TRBV24-1	few	TRBJ1-4	CATSDPDRLTNEKLFF
TRBV9	-	TRBJ2-5	CASSVDGLTGETQYF
TRBV5-6	-	TRBJ1-1	CASSLAVTVMLNTEAFF
TRBV2	-	TRBJ1-2	CASGQGSPHGYTF
TRBV7-2	-	TRBJ1-4	CASSLAGDGEKLFF
TRBV9	-	TRBJ1-2	CASSPAGGKYGYTF
TRBV11-2	-	TRBJ2-7	CASSLSGQYYEQYF
TRBV10-3	-	TRBJ1-3	CAIRGVGNSGNTIYF
TRBV24-1	-	TRBJ2-2	CATSVFLSGQGYGELFF
TRBV24-1	-	TRBJ1-2	CATSGPGSHYGYTF
TRBV6-9	-	TRBJ1-1	CASPWTVEAFF
TRBV7-2	-	TRBJ1-2	CASSLVLRRSNYGYTF
TRBV18	-	TRBJ2-2	CASSLGQGFTTGELFF
TRBV7-8	few	TRBJ1-2	CASSARGRGYGYTF
TRBV6-1	-	TRBJ1-2	CASSPPQTGGIGYTF
TRBV24-1	few	TRBJ2-3	CATSDPSGGVQDTQYF
TRBV2	-	TRBJ2-3	CASSEPAGGTDTQYF
TRBV2	once	TRBJ1-5	CASGFEVDQPQHF
TRBV19	-	TRBJ1-1	CASSIGGGDTEAFF
TRBV18	-	TRBJ2-7	CASSEGSGSSYEQYF
TRBV11-2	-	TRBJ1-1	CASSLRGATSNTEAFF
TRBV30	-	TRBJ1-1	CAWNSQTGAHAFF
TRBV6-4	-	TRBJ1-1	CASSDGASTEAFF
TRBV20-1	-	TRBJ1-5	CSAQTSNQPQHF
TRBV19	-	TRBJ1-4	CASSIAGTPRGEKLFF
TRBV6-5	-	TRBJ1-3	CASSYAGSGNTIYF
TRBV7-9	once	TRBJ2-1	CASSLPSSSEQFF
TRBV25-1	-	TRBJ2-5	CASIGFETQYF
TRBV6-1	-	TRBJ1-2	CASLTGTAGNYGYTF
TRBV20-1	-	TRBJ1-5	CSARGDRGYGDQPQHF
TRBV19	-	TRBJ1-1	CASSLLTVNTEAFF
TRBV18	-	TRBJ2-5	CASSPEEGLQETQYF
TRBV2	few	TRBJ1-2	CASSATGDYGYTF
TRBV11-3	-	TRBJ1-4	CASSFDRGNEKLFF
TRBV12-3/TRBV12-4	-	TRBJ1-3	CASSYREGKSTIYF
TRBV7-2	-	TRBJ2-7	CASSLSLAGDYEQYF
TRBV19	-	TRBJ2-3	CASSIISQRGSFSTDTQYF
TRBV6-1	few	TRBJ1-2	CASRKDGINYGYTF
TRBV18	-	TRBJ2-3	CASSPSRISASTDTQYF
TRBV6-1	-	TRBJ1-1	CASIFDRANTEAFF
TRBV6-1	-	TRBJ2-6	CASSRKRVQGAGANVLTF
TRBV7-9	few	TRBJ2-3	CASSPRLAGGGDTQYF
TRBV7-9	-	TRBJ1-2	CASSRSGEGLYGYTF
TRBV7-9	-	TRBJ1-1	CASQQKTEAFF
TRBV2	few	TRBJ2-5	CASSGDSQETQYF
TRBV12-3/TRBV12-4	few	TRBJ1-2	CASSRSGPYYGYTF
TRBV20-1	medium-sized	TRBJ1-2	CSAKDWAGYGYTF
TRBV6-5	few	TRBJ1-2	CASSYGQVYGYTF
TRBV5-5	-	TRBJ2-3	CASSSISDTQYF
TRBV7-9	-	TRBJ1-1	CASSPGLAAYTEAFF
TRBV18	-	TRBJ1-2	CASSPGTGNYGYTF
TRBV20-1	-	TRBJ1-1	CSAPDRVVAFF
TRBV7-2	-	TRBJ1-2	CASSFSAGVDGYTF